This is a list of T cell receptor beta chains from one sample in a study of cytomegalovirus exposure and HLA in healthy donors. The repertoire was sequenced with immunoSEQ multiplex PCR; TCRdb's copy has only in-frame clones and lacks some. The table has tens of thousands of clones, around 9.1% seen once. The sequenced material came from PBMCs. All receptors come from a man aged 55 to 69 in good health and CMV-seropositive. The CDR3 runs from the conserved cysteine through the conserved F or W. The D gene is left open where the match is weak. A row's size may be missing; if present it is once, few, many or a size class.

few | TRBD1 | TRBJ1-6 | TRBV15 | CATSFDRDSPLHF | TGTGCCACCAGCTTCGACAGGGACTCACCCCTCCACTTT
. | TRBD2 | TRBJ2-5 | TRBV5-6 | CASSSGLAGVGGTQYF | TGTGCCAGCAGCTCGGGACTAGCGGGGGTCGGTGGGACCCAGTACTTC
. | . | TRBJ1-1 | TRBV19 | CASGESERAFF | TGTGCCAGTGGAGAGTCGGAGCGAGCTTTCTTT
few | . | TRBJ1-6 | TRBV6-5 | CASRRTGYDSPLHF | TGTGCCAGCAGAAGAACAGGGTACGATTCACCCCTCCACTTT
few | . | TRBJ2-2 | TRBV6-5 | CASSVGLAGSGELFF | TGTGCCAGCAGTGTGGGACTCGCCGGGTCCGGGGAGCTGTTTTTT
. | . | TRBJ2-3 | TRBV7-3 | CASGRNQGADTQYF | TGTGCCAGCGGTCGGAATCAGGGCGCGGATACGCAGTATTTT
. | . | TRBJ2-3 | TRBV29-1 | CSADEGGGDTQYF | TGCAGCGCTGACGAGGGAGGAGGGGATACGCAGTATTTT
. | . | TRBJ2-5 | TRBV21-1 | CASSNKRTGRETQYF | TGTGCCAGCAGCAACAAAAGAACAGGGCGAGAGACCCAGTACTTC
. | . | TRBJ1-5 | TRBV2 | CASSVYSNQPQHF | TGTGCCAGCAGTGTATATAGCAATCAGCCCCAGCATTTT
. | . | TRBJ1-4 | TRBV27 | CASSNQGLANEKLFF | TGTGCCAGCAGTAACCAGGGGTTGGCTAATGAAAAACTGTTTTTT
. | TRBD2 | TRBJ2-1 | TRBV6-1 | CASSVGGGPYNEQFF | TGTGCCAGCAGTGTCGGGGGGGGCCCTTACAATGAGCAGTTCTTC
. | . | TRBJ2-3 | TRBV30 | CAWSQRRTDTQYF | TGTGCCTGGTCCCAGCGGCGCACAGATACGCAGTATTTT
. | TRBD1 | TRBJ2-5 | TRBV4-2 | CASSQDLSRGLETQYF | TGTGCCAGCAGCCAAGATTTAAGTAGGGGGCTAGAGACCCAGTACTTC
. | . | TRBJ2-2 | TRBV7-3 | CASSFTEAGELFF | TGTGCCAGCAGCTTCACGGAGGCCGGGGAGCTGTTTTTT
few | . | TRBJ2-5 | TRBV6-1 | CASSPGSPETQYF | TGTGCCAGCAGTCCCGGGTCACCAGAGACCCAGTACTTC
. | . | TRBJ1-4 | TRBV11-2 | CASSLTRSATNEKLFF | TGTGCCAGCAGCTTAACCCGCTCAGCAACTAATGAAAAACTGTTTTTT
. | . | TRBJ2-5 | TRBV7-9 | CASSTTGGGETQYF | TGTGCCAGCAGCACCACAGGGGGGGGAGAGACCCAGTACTTC
few | TRBD1 | TRBJ1-1 | TRBV5-1 | CASSPIQGMNTEAFF | TGCGCCAGCAGCCCCATACAGGGGATGAACACTGAAGCTTTCTTT
few | . | TRBJ2-7 | TRBV27 | CASSSGGDEQYF | TGTGCCAGCAGCAGCGGAGGGGACGAGCAGTACTTC
few | . | TRBJ2-2 | TRBV30 | CAFAGTNTGELFF | TGTGCCTTTGCCGGGACGAACACCGGGGAGCTGTTTTTT
few | . | TRBJ1-1 | TRBV21-1 | CASSSKGAWDTEAFF | TGTGCCAGCAGCTCCAAGGGGGCTTGGGACACTGAAGCTTTCTTT
. | . | TRBJ2-1 | TRBV5-6 | CASSSVSYNEQFF | TGTGCCAGCAGCTCGGTATCATACAATGAGCAGTTCTTC
few | TRBD2 | TRBJ2-1 | TRBV5-1 | CASSLSLAGGDEQFF | TGCGCCAGCAGCTTGAGCCTAGCGGGAGGCGATGAGCAGTTCTTC
. | TRBD1 | TRBJ1-3 | TRBV5-1 | CASSPRQGASGNTIYF | TGCGCCAGCAGCCCTCGACAGGGGGCGTCTGGAAACACCATATATTTT
few | . | TRBJ2-1 | TRBV30 | CAWGQSTNEQFF | TGTGCCTGGGGGCAGAGCACCAATGAGCAGTTCTTC
few | . | TRBJ1-2 | TRBV27 | CASTDSQGRYTF | TGTGCCAGCACCGACTCACAGGGCCGCTACACCTTC
few | . | TRBJ1-2 | TRBV5-6 | CASSSRTRYGYTF | TGTGCCAGCAGCTCACGGACAAGGTATGGCTACACCTTC
. | . | TRBJ1-6 | TRBV7-2 | CASSLDPGSSYNSPLHF | TGTGCCAGCAGCTTAGATCCCGGGAGCTCCTATAATTCACCCCTCCACTTT
once | TRBD2 | TRBJ2-3 | TRBV9 | CASSASSGGWGTDTQYF | TGTGCCAGCAGCGCCTCTAGCGGGGGGTGGGGCACAGATACGCAGTATTTT
. | . | TRBJ2-7 | TRBV18 | CASSPPSRLYEQYF | TGTGCCAGCTCACCACCCTCTCGGTTATACGAGCAGTACTTC
few | . | TRBJ2-1 | TRBV7-3 | CASSLGVEQFF | TGTGCCAGCAGCCTAGGGGTCGAGCAGTTCTTC
few | . | TRBJ2-2 | TRBV6-5 | CASSYNGFGELFF | TGTGCCAGCAGTTATAACGGGTTCGGGGAGCTGTTTTTT
. | . | TRBJ2-1 | TRBV29-1 | CSLGGAGEQFF | TGCAGCCTGGGGGGGGCCGGTGAGCAGTTCTTC
. | . | TRBJ2-4 | TRBV6-5 | CASSYSGGVAKNIQYF | TGTGCCAGCAGTTACTCAGGCGGGGTAGCCAAAAACATTCAGTACTTC
few | TRBD1 | TRBJ1-4 | TRBV7-2 | CASSLTGQVNEKLFF | TGTGCCAGCAGCTTAACGGGACAGGTTAATGAAAAACTGTTTTTT